The 23 T cell receptor beta chains presented below share a single source sample, sequenced in a study of beta chain features in type 1 diabetes. Expressed TCRB transcripts were sequenced after all isolated RNA was converted to cDNA. Data came from immunoSEQ multiplex PCR; TCRdb stores just in-frame clones and leaves some out. This sample has almost 350,000 clones, with 8% found just once. The specimen was central memory CD4+ T cells from blood. These receptor sequences come from a woman aged 18-29 years in good health.

This clone turned up a few times. The rearrangement joins TRBV5-1 to TRBJ1-1; D is possibly TRBD1 (6 bases). This CDR3 is built from 17 residues. CDR1 and CDR2 (germline): SGHRS, YFSETQ. V was shortened by 4 bases and J by 5 bases, with 24 bases between the two germline ends. CDR3 nucleotide sequence: TGCGCCAGCAGCCCCTTGTTCGGGACAATCCTGGGTACTGAAGCTTTCTTT. Protein product: CASSPLFGTILGTEAFF.

This clone was observed at least ten times. V and J are TRBV28 and TRBJ2-1; 11 nucleotides align to TRBD2. The trim removed 4 bases at V and 11 bases at J, leaving 10 bases unmatched. The CDR3 totals 15 residues. The germline gives CDR1 MDHEN, CDR2 SYDVKM. CDR3 loop: CASSSSLAGGLKQFF. In DNA form, the CDR3 reads TGTGCCAGCAGTTCGTCCCTAGCGGGAGGTCTTAAGCAGTTCTTC. The full variable domain, in which reference TRBV28 and TRBJ2-1 provide the parts outside the CDR3, is DVKVTQSSRYLVKRTGEKVFLECVQDMDHENMFWYRQDPGLGLRLIYFSYDVKMKEKGDIPEGYSVSREKKERFSLILESASTNQTSMYLCASSSSLAGGLKQFFGPGTRLTVL.

This clone was seen only a few times. V gene TRBV7-3 combines with J gene TRBJ2-3; 8 bases are a match to TRBD1. V lost 5 bases and J lost 5; bases outside the gene matches: 9. The CDR3 is made up of 15 amino acids. CDR1 and CDR2 from the germline V gene are SGHTA and FQGTGA. In DNA, the CDR3 is TGTGCCAGCAGCCACAGGGGGGTAGCTGAAGATACGCAGTATTTT. Protein: CASSHRGVAEDTQYF.

The chain has TRBV7-2 and TRBJ2-3; D unresolved. The V and J ends lost 0 bases and 2 bases respectively, with 12 bases between them. Germline V gives CDR1 SGHTA, CDR2 FQGNSA. This CDR3 contains 16 residues. The CDR3 sequence is CASSLASRGTTDTQYF. The CDR3 nucleotides read TGTGCCAGCAGCTTAGCATCTCGTGGCACCACAGATACGCAGTATTTT.

This clone was seen more than once but under ten times. The chain joins TRBV6-6 to TRBJ2-7; D is unresolved. V lost 4 bases and J 6 bases, leaving 19 bases between the germline ends. The CDR3 has 15 amino acids. From germline, CDR1 is MNHNY and CDR2 SVGAGI (reference sequence). CDR3 DNA: TGTGCCAGCAGTTTACCTTACCGAATCGCATCCGAGCAGTACTTC. Amino acids: CASSLPYRIASEQYF.

The CDR3 here is CASSRTIVNEQFF. In nucleotides, the CDR3 is TGTGCCAGCAGCAGGACTATCGTGAATGAGCAGTTCTTC. The rearrangement joins TRBV2 to TRBJ2-1, with TRBD2 as a possible D gene (6 bases). The CDR3 extends over 13 amino acids. Trimming shortened V by 6 bases and J by 7 bases, and 13 bases separated the two germline ends. The germline CDR1 and CDR2 sequences are SNHLY and FYNNEI.

This clone was counted only a few times. V gene TRBV5-6 combines with J gene TRBJ1-1; no clear D. The germline V gene has CDR1 SGHDT and CDR2 YYEEEE. There are 13 residues in the CDR3. Trimming shortened V by 5 bases and J by 2 bases, and 10 bases separated the two germline ends. The CDR3 reads CASRLLDNTEAFF. The DNA of the CDR3 is TGTGCCAGCAGGCTCCTAGACAACACTGAAGCTTTCTTT.

The V and J genes are TRBV11-2 and TRBJ1-5; D is ambiguous. Looked up from germline, CDR1 is SGHAT and CDR2 is FQNNGV. The CDR3 spans 15 residues. V was clipped by 4 bases and J by 5 bases, with 15 bases between them. CDR3 in amino acids: CASSSRGGSDQPQHF. The CDR3 coding sequence is TGTGCCAGCAGCTCGCGAGGTGGGTCCGATCAGCCCCAGCATTTT.

The chain is built from TRBV4-3 and TRBJ2-1, with D tentatively TRBD2 (5 bases). V was shortened by 4 bases and J by 1 base, with 11 bases between the two germline ends. CDR3 size: 15 residues. From germline, CDR1 is LGHNA and CDR2 YSLEER. The CDR3 protein is CASSLEGGSYNEQFF. CDR3 nucleotides: TGCGCCAGCAGCCTGGAAGGAGGATCCTACAATGAGCAGTTCTTC.

The chain is built from TRBV29-1 and TRBJ1-1; D might be TRBD1 (5 bases). This CDR3 is 14 amino acids long. The V gene's germline CDR1 is SQVTM and CDR2 ANQGSEA. The V end was cut by 5 bases, the J end by 10 bases, with 23 bases between. CDR3 region: CSVKGPLDLSGAFF. CDR3 nucleotides: TGCAGCGTTAAGGGACCTTTGGACCTGAGTGGAGCTTTCTTT.

This rearrangement joins TRBV19 to TRBJ2-5; possible D gene TRBD2, 5 bases. The CDR3 is made up of 13 amino acids. V dropped 5 bases and J dropped 5 bases, with 12 bases sitting between them. The germline CDR1 and CDR2 sequences are LNHDA and SQIVND (reference sequence). CDR3 protein: CASSLGRSETQYF. CDR3 bases: TGTGCCAGTAGTCTGGGGAGATCGGAGACCCAGTACTTC.

This clone was seen only a few times. V usage is TRBV5-4 and J usage is TRBJ2-5; D possibly uses TRBD1 or TRBD2 (5 bases each). The CDR3 is made up of 15 amino acids. Trimming left V 4 bases short and J 4 bases short, with 17 bases between. Germline CDR1 SGHNT, CDR2 YYREEE (reference sequence). CDR3 in DNA: TGTGCCAGCAGCCTGAATGGACCGAGGGGAGAGACCCAGTACTTC. Its protein product is CASSLNGPRGETQYF.

As concerns this clone: At the DNA level, this CDR3 is encoded by other sequences in the same sample as well. The gene calls are TRBV7-2 and TRBJ2-1; D possibly corresponds to TRBD2 (5 bases). The CDR3 is 14 amino acids. Germline CDR1 reads SGHTA; CDR2 reads FQGNSA. V gave up 1 base and J gave up 4 bases, with 8 bases separating them. The CDR3 DNA reads TGTGCCAGCAGCTTAGACCGCGGGTACAATGAGCAGTTCTTC. It codes for CASSLDRGYNEQFF.

This clone was observed a handful of times. This sequence joins TRBV2 and TRBJ2-7, with 11 bases identical to TRBD2. V shed 10 bases, J shed 3 bases, and the junction held 11 bases outside the gene matches. The CDR3 has 15 residues. Germline V gene sequence: CDR1 SNHLY, CDR2 FYNNEI. The CDR3 sequence is CATTAGLAGFYEQYF. DNA for the CDR3: TGTGCCACCACGGCAGGACTAGCGGGCTTCTACGAGCAGTACTTC.

The rearrangement uses TRBV19 and TRBJ1-1; D is uncertain. This CDR3 contains 12 residues. V was trimmed by 5 bases and J by 7 bases, leaving 11 bases between them. Germline V gives CDR1 LNHDA, CDR2 SQIVND (reference sequence). CDR3: CASSSWVNEAFF. The CDR3 DNA reads TGTGCCAGTAGTTCTTGGGTTAATGAAGCTTTCTTT.

V is TRBV7-2 and J is TRBJ2-3; D is undetermined. Germline V gene lookup returns CDR1 SGHTA and CDR2 FQGNSA. Trimming took 1 base from V and 2 from J, leaving 7 bases between them. The CDR3 length is 14 residues. The CDR3 region has the DNA TGTGCCAGCAGCTTAGACTACAACACAGATACGCAGTATTTT. Encoded protein: CASSLDYNTDTQYF.

This clone was seen a handful of times. The chain uses TRBV2 and TRBJ2-3; 9 nucleotides align to TRBD1. This CDR3 region has 16 residues. CDR1 and CDR2 (germline): SNHLY, FYNNEI. The V segment lost 5 bases and the J segment 4 bases; nucleotides outside the gene matches: 10. This chain's CDR3 is CASSQGGTGPADTQYF. The CDR3 nucleotides are TGTGCCAGCAGTCAAGGCGGGACAGGGCCAGCAGATACGCAGTATTTT.

The V call is TRBV5-4, the J call TRBJ2-7; the D gene is possibly TRBD2 (6 bases). In germline, CDR1 is SGHNT, CDR2 YYREEE (reference sequence). The CDR3 consists of 14 residues. Trimming stripped 4 bases from V and 0 bases from J, with 11 bases between. The DNA of the CDR3 is TGTGCCAGCAGCCCCCGACTAGACTCCTACGAGCAGTACTTC. Amino acids: CASSPRLDSYEQYF.

There are a few counts of this clone. The V call is TRBV5-1, the J call TRBJ2-5; TRBD2 matches at 14 bases. Trimming cost V 4 bases and J 3 bases; bases outside gene matches: 8. Germline CDR1 and CDR2: SGHRS and YFSETQ. This CDR3 has 17 amino acids. The DNA of the CDR3 is TGCGCCAGCAGCACGGGGACTAGCGGGAGTTCGGAAGAGACCCAGTACTTC. This encodes CASSTGTSGSSEETQYF.

This clone appeared a few times. The V and J genes are TRBV4-3 and TRBJ1-2; D gene uncertain. This CDR3 region has 12 residues. Trimming removed 5 bases at V and 1 base at J, with 5 bases between. CDR1 and CDR2 from the germline V gene are LGHNA and YSLEER. Here the CDR3 reads CASSINNYGYTF. The CDR3 DNA reads TGCGCCAGCAGCATCAATAACTATGGCTACACCTTC.

V and J are TRBV9 and TRBJ2-1; D not resolved. V was shortened by 0 bases and J by 9 bases, with 7 bases between the two germline ends. The CDR3 consists of 12 residues. Germline lookup yields CDR1 SGDLS and CDR2 YYNGEE. The CDR3 region has the DNA TGTGCCAGCAGCGTAGGAGATTTTGAGCAGTTCTTC. The encoded protein is CASSVGDFEQFF.

The V gene is TRBV7-9, the J gene TRBJ2-5; TRBD2 agrees at 9 bases. CDR3 length equals 16 residues. With V trimmed by 5 bases and J by 1 base, 8 bases remained unmatched. The V gene's germline CDR1 is SEHNR and CDR2 FQNEAQ (reference sequence). In nucleotides, the CDR3 is TGTGCCAGCAGCGCGACAGTAGCGGGAGTCCAAGAGACCCAGTACTTC. Protein product: CASSATVAGVQETQYF.

This clone turned up a few times. The DNA for the CDR3 is TGTGCCAGCAGCTTGGGCAGCGGGAGGGCCAGATATACGCAGTATTTT. Protein: CASSLGSGRARYTQYF. The chain combines TRBV5-6 with TRBJ2-3; 10 bases line up with TRBD2. Germline V CDR1 and CDR2: SGHDT, YYEEEE. This CDR3 contains 16 residues. V was clipped by 0 bases and J by 7 bases; unmatched bases: 8.